This T cell receptor (beta chain) was observed in a study of blood T cell repertoires in COVID-19. A single count supports this clone. The data were produced by immunoSEQ multiplex PCR, yet TCRdb's version contains in-frame clones alone and is incomplete. The sample holds about 120,000 clones, approximately 81% seen once. The CDR3 is 13 amino acids. Between the trimmed V and J ends, which lost 3 bases and 5 bases, there was a span of 10 bases. CDR1 and CDR2 from the germline V gene are KGHSH and LQKENI. The sequenced material came from peripheral blood. The sequence derives from a man aged 55 to 70 with acute or convalescent COVID-19. The genes are TRBV18 and TRBJ2-5; possible D gene TRBD2, 6 bases. The CDR3 DNA reads TGTGCCAGCTCACCGAGGAGGGACGAGACCCAGTACTTC. This encodes CASSPRRDETQYF.